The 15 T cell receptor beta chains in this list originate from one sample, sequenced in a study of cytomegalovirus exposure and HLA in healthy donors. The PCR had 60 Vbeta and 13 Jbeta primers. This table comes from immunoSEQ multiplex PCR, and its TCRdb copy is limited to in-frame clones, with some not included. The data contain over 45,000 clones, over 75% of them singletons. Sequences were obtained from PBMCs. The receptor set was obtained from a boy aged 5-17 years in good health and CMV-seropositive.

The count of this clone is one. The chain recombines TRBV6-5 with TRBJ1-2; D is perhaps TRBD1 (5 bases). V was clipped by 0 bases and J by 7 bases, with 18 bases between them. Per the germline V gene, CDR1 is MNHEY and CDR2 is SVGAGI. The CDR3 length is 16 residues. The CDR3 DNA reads TGTGCCAGCAGTTACTCGAAAGGGGCGGTAGAAGTTGGCTACACCTTC. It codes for CASSYSKGAVEVGYTF.

CDR3: CASSSWTGGDGELFF. The CDR3 DNA is TGCGCCAGCAGCAGCTGGACAGGGGGGGACGGGGAGCTGTTTTTT. V gene TRBV5-1 combines with J gene TRBJ2-2; 10 bases are shared with TRBD1. Germline values: CDR1 SGHRS, CDR2 YFSETQ. This CDR3 region has 15 residues. V trimming: 4 bases; J trimming: 7 bases; junction bases outside the gene matches: 7.

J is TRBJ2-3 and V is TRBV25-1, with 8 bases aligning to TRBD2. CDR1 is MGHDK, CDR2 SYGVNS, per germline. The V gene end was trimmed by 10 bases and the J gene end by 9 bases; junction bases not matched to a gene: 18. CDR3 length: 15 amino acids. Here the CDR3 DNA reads TGTGCCACCGTGAGGCGGGCGGGGGGCCTTGACACGCAGTATTTT. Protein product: CATVRRAGGLDTQYF. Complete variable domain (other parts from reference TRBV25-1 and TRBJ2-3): EADIYQTPRYLVIGTGKKITLECSQTMGHDKMYWYQQDPGMELHLIHYSYGVNSTEKGDLSSESTVSRIRTEHFPLTLESARPSHTSQYLCATVRRAGGLDTQYFGPGTRLTVL.

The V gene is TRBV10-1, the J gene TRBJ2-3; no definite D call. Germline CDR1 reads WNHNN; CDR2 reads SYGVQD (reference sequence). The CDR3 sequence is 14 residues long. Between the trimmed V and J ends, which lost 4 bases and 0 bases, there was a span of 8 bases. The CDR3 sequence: CASSVWQSTDTQYF. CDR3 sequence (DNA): TGCGCCAGCAGTGTATGGCAGAGCACAGATACGCAGTATTTT.

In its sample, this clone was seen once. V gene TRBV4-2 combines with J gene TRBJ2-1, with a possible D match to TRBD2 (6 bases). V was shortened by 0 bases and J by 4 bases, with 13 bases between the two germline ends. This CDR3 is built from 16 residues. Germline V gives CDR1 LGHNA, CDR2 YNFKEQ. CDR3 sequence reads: CASSQDRGGAYNEQFF. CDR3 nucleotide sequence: TGTGCCAGCAGCCAAGATCGTGGCGGGGCTTACAATGAGCAGTTCTTC.

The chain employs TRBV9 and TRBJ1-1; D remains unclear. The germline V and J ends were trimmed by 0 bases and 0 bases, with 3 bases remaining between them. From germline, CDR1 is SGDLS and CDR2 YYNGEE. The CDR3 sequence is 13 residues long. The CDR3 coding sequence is TGTGCCAGCAGCGTAGCTCTGAACACTGAAGCTTTCTTT. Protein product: CASSVALNTEAFF.

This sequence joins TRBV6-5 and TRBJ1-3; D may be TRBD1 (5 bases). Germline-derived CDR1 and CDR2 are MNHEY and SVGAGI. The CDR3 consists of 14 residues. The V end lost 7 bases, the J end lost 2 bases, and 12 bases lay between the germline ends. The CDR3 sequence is CASTRGGTGNTIYF. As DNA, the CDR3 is TGTGCCAGCACCCGTGGGGGGACTGGAAACACCATATATTTT.

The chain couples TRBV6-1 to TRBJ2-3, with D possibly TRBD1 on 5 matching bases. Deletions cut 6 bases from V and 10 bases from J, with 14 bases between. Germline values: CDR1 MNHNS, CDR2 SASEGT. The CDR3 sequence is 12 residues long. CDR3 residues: CASSEARVAQYF. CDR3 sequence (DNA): TGTGCCAGCAGCGAGGCCAGGGTAGCGCAGTATTTT.

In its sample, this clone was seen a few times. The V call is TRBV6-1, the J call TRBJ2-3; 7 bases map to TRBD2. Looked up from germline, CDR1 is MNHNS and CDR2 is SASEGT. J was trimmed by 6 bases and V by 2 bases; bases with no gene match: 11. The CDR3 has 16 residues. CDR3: CASSELEGRVSDTQYF. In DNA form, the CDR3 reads TGTGCCAGCAGTGAATTAGAGGGGAGGGTGTCGGATACGCAGTATTTT.

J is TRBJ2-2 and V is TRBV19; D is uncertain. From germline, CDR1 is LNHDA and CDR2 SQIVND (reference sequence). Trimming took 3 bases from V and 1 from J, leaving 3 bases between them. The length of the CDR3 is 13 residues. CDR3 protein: CASSIMNTGELFF. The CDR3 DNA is TGTGCCAGTAGTATCATGAACACCGGGGAGCTGTTTTTT.

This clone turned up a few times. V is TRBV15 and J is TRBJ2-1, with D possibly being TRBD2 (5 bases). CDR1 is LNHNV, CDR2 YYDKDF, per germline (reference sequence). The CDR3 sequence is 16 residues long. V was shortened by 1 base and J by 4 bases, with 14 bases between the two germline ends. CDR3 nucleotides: TGTGCCACCAGCAGAGCCCCCCAGGAGGATTACAATGAGCAGTTCTTC. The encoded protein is CATSRAPQEDYNEQFF. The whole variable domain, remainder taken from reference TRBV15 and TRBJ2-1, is DAMVIQNPRYQVTQFGKPVTLSCSQTLNHNVMYWYQQKSSQAPKLLFHYYDKDFNNEADTPDNFQSRRPNTSFCFLDIRSPGLGDTAMYLCATSRAPQEDYNEQFFGPGTRLTVL.

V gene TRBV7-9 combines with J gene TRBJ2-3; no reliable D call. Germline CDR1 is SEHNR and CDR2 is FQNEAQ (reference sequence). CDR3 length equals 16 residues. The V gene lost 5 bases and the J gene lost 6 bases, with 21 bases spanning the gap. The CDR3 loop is CASSPPQADSRDTQYF. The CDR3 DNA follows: TGTGCCAGCAGCCCTCCCCAGGCAGATTCTCGGGATACGCAGTATTTT.

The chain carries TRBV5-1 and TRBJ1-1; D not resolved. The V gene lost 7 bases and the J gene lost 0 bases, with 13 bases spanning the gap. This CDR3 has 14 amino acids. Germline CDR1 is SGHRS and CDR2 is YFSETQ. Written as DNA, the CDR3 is TGCGCCAGCCTGGAGGGCAGCATGAACACTGAAGCTTTCTTT. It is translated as CASLEGSMNTEAFF.

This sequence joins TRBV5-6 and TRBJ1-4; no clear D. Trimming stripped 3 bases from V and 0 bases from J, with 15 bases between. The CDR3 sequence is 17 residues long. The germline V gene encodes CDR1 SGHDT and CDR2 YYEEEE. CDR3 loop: CASSSARDAPTNEKLFF. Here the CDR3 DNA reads TGTGCCAGCAGCTCTGCGCGTGATGCCCCAACTAATGAAAAACTGTTTTTT. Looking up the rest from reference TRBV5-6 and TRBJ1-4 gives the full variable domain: DAGVTQSPTHLIKTRGQQVTLRCSPKSGHDTVSWYQQALGQGPQFIFQYYEEEERQRGNFPDRFSGHQFPNYSSELNVNALLLGDSALYLCASSSARDAPTNEKLFFGSGTQLSVL.

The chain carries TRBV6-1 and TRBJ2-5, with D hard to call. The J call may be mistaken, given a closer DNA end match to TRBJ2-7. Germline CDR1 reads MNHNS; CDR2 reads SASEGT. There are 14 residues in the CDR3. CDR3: CASSEVSLTYEQYF. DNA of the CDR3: TGTGCCAGCAGTGAAGTGAGCCTAACCTACGAGCAGTACTTC.